The clone carrying this TCR beta chain was recorded a few times. Its antigen is not known. Time point here: patch test 2, 6 weeks after DPC sensitization. Treatment given: therapeutic diphenylcyclopropenone sensitization with weekly scalp DPC. The study drew its donors from alopecia patients who were 18 to 70 years old and suitable for DPC. TCRdb re-called the RACE reads with MiXCR, one entry per CDR3 protein. The sample carries about 82,000 distinct CDR3 sequences, 10% recorded once. The sample belongs to a study of human T cells and chemical hapten exposure. Germline CDR1 is MNHEY and CDR2 is SMNVEV (reference sequence). Trimming took 1 base from V and 5 from J, leaving 9 bases between them. The CDR3 is 14 amino acids. Whole-study findings and limits: Patch test score was positively correlated with the counts of PT1 expanded TCRs. All donors were alopecia patients, so their immunity may differ from that of healthy people. The number of TCRs above 1 in 1000 frequency did not change after DPC sensitization.

This specimen was whole blood, taken in connection with sensitization to the hapten diphenylcyclopropenone (DPC). The rearrangement uses TRBV27 and TRBJ2-1; no clear D gene. The source is a woman in her forties or fifties with alopecia areata. Some clones in this sample may be carry-over from other donors' samples. For the CDR3, the DNA is TGTGCCAGCAGTTTATATAGTTACGACAATGAGCAGTTCTTC. Translation gives CASSLYSYDNEQFF.